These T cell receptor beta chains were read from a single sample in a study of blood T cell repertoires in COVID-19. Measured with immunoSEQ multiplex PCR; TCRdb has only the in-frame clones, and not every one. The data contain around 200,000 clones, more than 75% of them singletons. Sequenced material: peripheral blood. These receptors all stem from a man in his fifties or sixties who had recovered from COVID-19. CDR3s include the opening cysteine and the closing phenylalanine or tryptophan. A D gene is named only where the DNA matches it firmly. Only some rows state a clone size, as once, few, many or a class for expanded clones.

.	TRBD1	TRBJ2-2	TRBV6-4	CASSLGQGTGELFF	TGTGCCAGCAGCCTCGGACAGGGGACCGGGGAGCTGTTTTTT
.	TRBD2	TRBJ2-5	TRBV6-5	CASRLAGAQETQYF	TGTGCCAGCAGGCTAGCGGGCGCCCAAGAGACCCAGTACTTC
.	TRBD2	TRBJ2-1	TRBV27	CASSWVLGGGREVFF	TGTGCCAGCAGTTGGGTTCTAGGCGGCGGGAGGGAGGTGTTCTTC
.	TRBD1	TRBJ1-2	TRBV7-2	CASSPGTGLYGYTF	TGTGCCAGCAGCCCCGGGACAGGGTTATATGGCTACACCTTC
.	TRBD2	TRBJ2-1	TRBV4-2	CASSQETSGMYNEQFF	TGTGCCAGCAGCCAAGAGACTAGCGGGATGTACAATGAGCAGTTCTTC
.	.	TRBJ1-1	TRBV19	CASSVPPGTVITEAFF	TGTGCCAGTAGTGTTCCTCCCGGGACTGTCATCACTGAAGCTTTCTTT
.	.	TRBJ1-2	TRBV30	CAWSQTGNHGYTF	TGTGCCTGGAGTCAAACAGGGAACCATGGCTACACCTTC
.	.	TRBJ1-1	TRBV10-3	CAINPGGGVGTEAFF	TGTGCCATCAACCCGGGAGGGGGGGTGGGCACTGAAGCTTTCTTT
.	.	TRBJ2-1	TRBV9	CASSDSRRPNNEQFF	TGTGCCAGCAGCGATTCCAGGAGGCCTAACAATGAGCAGTTCTTC
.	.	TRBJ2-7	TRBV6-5	CACGLPLSYEQYF	TGTGCCTGCGGACTGCCCCTCTCCTACGAGCAGTACTTC
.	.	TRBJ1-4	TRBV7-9	CASSARWGVTNEKLFF	TGTGCCAGCAGCGCCCGGTGGGGGGTGACTAATGAAAAACTGTTTTTT
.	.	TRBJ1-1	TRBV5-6	CASSQGRNTEAFF	TGTGCCAGCAGCCAGGGGAGGAACACTGAAGCTTTCTTT
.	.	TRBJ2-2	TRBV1	CTHPGGPRTGELFF	TGCACCCACCCGGGGGGCCCTCGCACCGGGGAGCTGTTTTTT
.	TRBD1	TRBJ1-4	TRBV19	CASSPAGTGNEKLFF	TGTGCCAGTAGTCCGGCCGGGACAGGGAATGAAAAACTGTTTTTT
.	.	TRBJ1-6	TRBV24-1	CATLNRDHTSPLHF	TGTGCCACCTTAAACAGGGACCATACTTCACCCCTCCACTTT
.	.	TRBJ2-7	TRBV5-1	CASSLGVVPNEQYF	TGCGCCAGCAGCTTGGGAGTCGTCCCCAACGAGCAGTACTTC
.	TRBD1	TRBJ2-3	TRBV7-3	CASSLRLQGSTDTQYF	TGTGCCAGCAGCTTACGTTTACAGGGGTCGACAGATACGCAGTATTTT
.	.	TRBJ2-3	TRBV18	CASSPGTGGDTQYF	TGTGCCAGCTCACCAGGGACCGGGGGAGATACGCAGTATTTT
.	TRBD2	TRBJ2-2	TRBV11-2	CASSSPLGLGNTGELFF	TGTGCCAGCAGCTCCCCCCTTGGACTAGGGAACACCGGGGAGCTGTTTTTT
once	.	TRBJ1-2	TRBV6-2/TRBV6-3	CASSYSPGGYTF	TGTGCCAGCAGTTACTCGCCGGGGGGCTACACCTTC
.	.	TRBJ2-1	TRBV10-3	CASGTPRWEQFF	TGTGCCAGCGGGACTCCCCGATGGGAGCAGTTCTTC
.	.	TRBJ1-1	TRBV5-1	CASSFGRPNTEAFF	TGCGCCAGCAGCTTCGGGAGACCCAACACTGAAGCTTTCTTT
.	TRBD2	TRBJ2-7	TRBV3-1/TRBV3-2	CASSQEARGLAGYYEQYF	TGTGCCAGCAGCCAGGAGGCACGGGGACTAGCGGGGTACTACGAGCAGTACTTC
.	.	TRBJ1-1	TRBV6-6	CASDLPGQMNTEAFF	TGTGCCAGCGACTTACCTGGACAGATGAACACTGAAGCTTTCTTT
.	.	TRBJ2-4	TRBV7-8	CASSFLGRQAGKKNIQYF	TGTGCCAGCAGCTTTCTGGGCAGGCAGGCAGGCAAAAAAAACATTCAGTACTTC
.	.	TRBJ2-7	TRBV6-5	CASLVFSYEQYF	TGTGCCAGCCTAGTATTTTCCTACGAGCAGTACTTC
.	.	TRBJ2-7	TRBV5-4	CASSLYGRRTYEQYF	TGTGCCAGCAGCTTGTATGGACGGAGGACCTACGAGCAGTACTTC
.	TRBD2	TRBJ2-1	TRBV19	CASSIDSGRRYEQFF	TGTGCCAGTAGTATAGATAGCGGGAGAAGGTATGAGCAGTTCTTC
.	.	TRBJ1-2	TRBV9	CASSGGMIGVNYGYTF	TGTGCCAGCAGCGGGGGAATGATCGGGGTTAACTATGGCTACACCTTC
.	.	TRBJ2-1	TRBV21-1	CASATSGGATSNEQFF	TGTGCCAGCGCGACTAGCGGGGGGGCGACCAGCAATGAGCAGTTCTTC
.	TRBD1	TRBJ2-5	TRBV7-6	CASSLGGTGGSETQYF	TGTGCCAGCAGCTTAGGTGGGACAGGGGGGAGTGAGACCCAGTACTTC
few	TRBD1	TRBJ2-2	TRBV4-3	CASSLGTGDTGELFF	TGCGCCAGCAGCCTCGGGACAGGGGACACCGGGGAGCTGTTTTTT
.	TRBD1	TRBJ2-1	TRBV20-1	CSASPRTGGNHNEQFF	TGCAGTGCTAGTCCCCGGACAGGGGGGAACCACAATGAGCAGTTCTTC
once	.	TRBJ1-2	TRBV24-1	CATSDTGQVNYGYTF	TGTGCCACCAGTGATACCGGACAAGTCAACTATGGCTACACCTTC
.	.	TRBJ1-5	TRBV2	CASSEGRAGQPQHF	TGTGCCAGCAGTGAGGGCAGGGCTGGTCAGCCCCAGCATTTT
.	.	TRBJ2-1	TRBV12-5	CASALAAGGPSYNEQFF	TGTGCTAGTGCTTTGGCCGCCGGGGGTCCTTCCTACAATGAGCAGTTCTTC
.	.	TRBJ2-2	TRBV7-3	CASSPLRSLPTGELFF	TGTGCCAGCAGCCCCTTGCGATCGCTACCCACCGGGGAGCTGTTTTTT
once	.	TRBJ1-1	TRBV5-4	CASSPKTGQNTEAFF	TGTGCCAGCAGCCCCAAAACAGGACAGAACACTGAAGCTTTCTTT
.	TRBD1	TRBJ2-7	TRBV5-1	CASSRDRLMEYF	TGCGCCAGCAGCCGGGACAGGTTGATGGAGTACTTC
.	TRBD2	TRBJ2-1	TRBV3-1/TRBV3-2	CASSRAGGGNEQFF	TGTGCCAGCAGCCGAGCGGGAGGGGGCAATGAGCAGTTCTTC
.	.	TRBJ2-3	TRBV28	CASRGVRSTDTQYF	TGTGCCAGCAGAGGGGTTAGGAGCACAGATACGCAGTATTTT
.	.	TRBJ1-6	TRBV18	CASSPKSQGGRDSPLHF	TGTGCCAGCTCACCAAAGTCTCAGGGTGGCCGGGATTCACCCCTCCACTTT
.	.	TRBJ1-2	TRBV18	CASSPPNSRGGGYTF	TGTGCCAGCTCACCACCGAATTCCCGGGGAGGAGGCTACACCTTC
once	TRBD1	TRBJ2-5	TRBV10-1	CASSESTTGVETQYF	TGCGCCAGCAGTGAGTCTACGACAGGGGTAGAGACCCAGTACTTC
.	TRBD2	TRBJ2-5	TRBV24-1	CATSQAGGQETQYF	TGTGCCACCTCCCAAGCGGGGGGACAAGAGACCCAGTACTTC
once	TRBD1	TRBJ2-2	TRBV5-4	CASSPGTGGTTGELFF	TGTGCCAGCAGCCCGGGGACAGGGGGGACCACCGGGGAGCTGTTTTTT
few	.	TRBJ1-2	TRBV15	CATSRGGPPYGYTF	TGTGCCACCAGCAGGGGGGGACCTCCCTATGGCTACACCTTC
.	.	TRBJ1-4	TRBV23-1	CASSDPSARGTNEKLFF	TGCGCCAGCAGTGACCCTTCCGCCAGGGGAACTAATGAAAAACTGTTTTTT
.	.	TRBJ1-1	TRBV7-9	CASSLGGSGSTEAFF	TGTGCCAGCAGCTTAGGTGGCAGTGGGAGCACTGAAGCTTTCTTT
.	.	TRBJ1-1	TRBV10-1	CASSEVRQSEAFF	TGCGCCAGCAGTGAAGTGCGACAGAGTGAAGCTTTCTTT
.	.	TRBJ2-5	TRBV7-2	CASSGGHRQETQYF	TGTGCCAGCAGCGGAGGTCACCGGCAAGAGACCCAGTACTTC
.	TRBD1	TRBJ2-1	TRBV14	CASSPTGELRNEQFF	TGTGCCAGCAGCCCGACAGGGGAGCTTCGGAATGAGCAGTTCTTC
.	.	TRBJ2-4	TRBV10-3	CAISEPSKNIQYF	TGTGCCATCAGTGAGCCCTCCAAAAACATTCAGTACTTC
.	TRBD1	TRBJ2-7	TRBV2	CASSVGQGASEQYF	TGTGCCAGCAGTGTGGGGCAGGGGGCTAGCGAGCAGTACTTC
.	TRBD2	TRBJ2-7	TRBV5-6	CASSLWGGVSYEQYF	TGTGCCAGCAGCTTATGGGGGGGAGTCTCCTACGAGCAGTACTTC
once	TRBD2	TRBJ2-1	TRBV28	CASSPRPGTSGRAREQFF	TGTGCCAGCAGTCCTCGTCCCGGGACTAGCGGGAGGGCCCGTGAGCAGTTCTTC
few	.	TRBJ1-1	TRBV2	CASSLRGNTEAFF	TGTGCCAGCAGTCTTAGGGGAAACACTGAAGCTTTCTTT
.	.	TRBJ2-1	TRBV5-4	CASSLGGSSVNEQFF	TGTGCCAGCAGCTTGGGAGGGAGTTCGGTCAATGAGCAGTTCTTC